These T cell receptor beta chains were read from a single sample in a study of blood T cell repertoires in COVID-19. The method was immunoSEQ multiplex PCR; TCRdb's version includes in-frame clones alone and lacks a portion of them. Counted here are some 260,000 clones, about 90% occurring once; the ten biggest clones make up more than 8.5%. Sequencing used peripheral blood. The receptors shown here come from a woman between 65 and 79 years old with COVID-19, enrolled during active disease. The CDR3 runs from the conserved cysteine through the conserved F or W. A D gene is named only where the DNA matches it firmly. Clone size is shown for a subset of rows, as once, few, many or a class of expanded clone.

clone_size: -
j_call: TRBJ1-5
d_call: TRBD1
v_call: TRBV2
cdr3_nt: TGTGCCAGCAGTCCCTCGGCCGGACAGGCTAATAGCAATCAGCCCCAGCATTTT
cdr3_aa: CASSPSAGQANSNQPQHF

clone_size: -
j_call: TRBJ1-1
d_call: -
v_call: TRBV15
cdr3_nt: TGTGCCACCAGCAGAGATCGAGGCAGGGGATCGAACACTGAAGCTTTCTTT
cdr3_aa: CATSRDRGRGSNTEAFF

clone_size: -
j_call: TRBJ1-2
d_call: TRBD1
v_call: TRBV14
cdr3_nt: TGTGCCAGCAGACAGGGACAGAACATGAACTATGGCTACACCTTC
cdr3_aa: CASRQGQNMNYGYTF

clone_size: -
j_call: TRBJ1-1
d_call: -
v_call: TRBV7-9
cdr3_nt: TGTGCCAGCAGCTTAGTGATCGGAGCTTTCTTT
cdr3_aa: CASSLVIGAFF

clone_size: -
j_call: TRBJ1-5
d_call: -
v_call: TRBV7-2
cdr3_nt: TGTGCCAGCAGCTTAGGGGCGGGGGGTAGTCAGCCCCAGCATTTT
cdr3_aa: CASSLGAGGSQPQHF

clone_size: -
j_call: TRBJ2-7
d_call: TRBD2
v_call: TRBV20-1
cdr3_nt: TGCAGTGCTAGTAGACTAGCGGGCCTCTACGAGCAGTACTTC
cdr3_aa: CSASRLAGLYEQYF

clone_size: -
j_call: TRBJ1-3
d_call: -
v_call: TRBV12-3/TRBV12-4
cdr3_nt: TGTGCCAGCAGGCAGGGAGGAAACACCATATATTTT
cdr3_aa: CASRQGGNTIYF

clone_size: few
j_call: TRBJ1-1
d_call: TRBD1
v_call: TRBV12-5
cdr3_nt: TGTGCTAGTTACCAGACAGGGGGAGGCACTGAAGCTTTCTTT
cdr3_aa: CASYQTGGGTEAFF

clone_size: -
j_call: TRBJ2-3
d_call: -
v_call: TRBV9
cdr3_nt: TGTGCCAGCAGCGTAGCTCCGTCGGATACGCAGTATTTT
cdr3_aa: CASSVAPSDTQYF

clone_size: -
j_call: TRBJ2-2
d_call: TRBD1
v_call: TRBV6-5
cdr3_nt: TGTGCCAGCAGTTACTCCCGGGACAGCAACACCGGGGAGCTGTTTTTT
cdr3_aa: CASSYSRDSNTGELFF

clone_size: -
j_call: TRBJ1-5
d_call: -
v_call: TRBV6-2/TRBV6-3
cdr3_nt: TGTGCCAGCAGTTACTTCGGACAGTATAGCAATCAGCCCCAGCATTTT
cdr3_aa: CASSYFGQYSNQPQHF

clone_size: -
j_call: TRBJ1-5
d_call: -
v_call: TRBV19
cdr3_nt: TGTGCCAGTAGTCCCCAAATCAGTACCGATAGCAATCAGCCCCAGCATTTT
cdr3_aa: CASSPQISTDSNQPQHF

clone_size: -
j_call: TRBJ2-7
d_call: -
v_call: TRBV6-5
cdr3_nt: TGTGCCAGCAGTTATATGGACAGCTCCTACGAGCAGTACTTC
cdr3_aa: CASSYMDSSYEQYF

clone_size: -
j_call: TRBJ2-1
d_call: TRBD2
v_call: TRBV5-1
cdr3_nt: TGCGCCACCTCCCGTGGACCTAGCGGGAGGTACAATGAGCAGTTCTTC
cdr3_aa: CATSRGPSGRYNEQFF

clone_size: -
j_call: TRBJ2-2
d_call: TRBD1
v_call: TRBV30
cdr3_nt: TGTGCCTGGAGCACAGGGGGCCGGGGCGGGGAGCTGTTTTTT
cdr3_aa: CAWSTGGRGGELFF

clone_size: -
j_call: TRBJ1-1
d_call: TRBD1
v_call: TRBV12-3/TRBV12-4
cdr3_nt: TGTGCCAGCAGTTCAGGACAGGCCTCTGAAGCTTTCTTT
cdr3_aa: CASSSGQASEAFF

clone_size: -
j_call: TRBJ2-5
d_call: -
v_call: TRBV11-3
cdr3_nt: TGTGCCAGCACCCAAGGCGGGACAGAAGAGACCCAGTACTTC
cdr3_aa: CASTQGGTEETQYF

clone_size: -
j_call: TRBJ1-2
d_call: TRBD1
v_call: TRBV4-3
cdr3_nt: TGCGCCAGCAGCTCTCAGGCAGGGGGTTATGGCTACACCTTC
cdr3_aa: CASSSQAGGYGYTF

clone_size: -
j_call: TRBJ1-4
d_call: -
v_call: TRBV3-1/TRBV3-2
cdr3_nt: TGTGCCAGCAGCGCCCGGGGGGGGGATGGAAAACTGTTTTTT
cdr3_aa: CASSARGGDGKLFF

clone_size: -
j_call: TRBJ2-7
d_call: -
v_call: TRBV30
cdr3_nt: TGTGCCTGGAGTGTACTCGGTCTAGTGAACTACGAGCAGTACTTC
cdr3_aa: CAWSVLGLVNYEQYF

clone_size: -
j_call: TRBJ2-7
d_call: TRBD2
v_call: TRBV7-9
cdr3_nt: TGTGCCAGCAGTATAGCGGGAGTCTCGCGGGAGCAGTACTTC
cdr3_aa: CASSIAGVSREQYF

clone_size: once
j_call: TRBJ1-5
d_call: -
v_call: TRBV11-2
cdr3_nt: TGTGCCAGCAGCTTAGATCTCCAGAATCAGCCCCAGCATTTT
cdr3_aa: CASSLDLQNQPQHF

clone_size: -
j_call: TRBJ1-4
d_call: -
v_call: TRBV5-5
cdr3_nt: TGTGCCAGCAGCTTGGTTTACTCCCATCCAACTAATGAAAAACTGTTTTTT
cdr3_aa: CASSLVYSHPTNEKLFF

clone_size: -
j_call: TRBJ1-5
d_call: TRBD1
v_call: TRBV19
cdr3_nt: TGTGCCAGTAGAGCAGGGACAGGGGGCAATCAGCCCCAGCATTTT
cdr3_aa: CASRAGTGGNQPQHF

clone_size: -
j_call: TRBJ2-7
d_call: TRBD2
v_call: TRBV11-3
cdr3_nt: TGTGCCAGCAGCTTAGCTAGCGGCTACCCCTCCCCGCACTTC
cdr3_aa: CASSLASGYPSPHF

clone_size: -
j_call: TRBJ1-1
d_call: -
v_call: TRBV30
cdr3_nt: TGTGCCTGGAGGTCGGGGAACTGGAGAACTGAAGCTTTCTTT
cdr3_aa: CAWRSGNWRTEAFF

clone_size: -
j_call: TRBJ1-2
d_call: -
v_call: TRBV19
cdr3_nt: TGTGCCAGTAGTCCACAGGGTGCTCTTGGTGGCTACACCTTC
cdr3_aa: CASSPQGALGGYTF

clone_size: -
j_call: TRBJ2-7
d_call: TRBD2
v_call: TRBV29-1
cdr3_nt: TGCAGCGTTGGGCAGGGCGGGAGTGACGAGCAGTACTTC
cdr3_aa: CSVGQGGSDEQYF

clone_size: -
j_call: TRBJ2-3
d_call: TRBD2
v_call: TRBV11-3
cdr3_nt: TGTGCCAGCAACCCGGGACTAGCGGGCACAGATACGCAGTATTTT
cdr3_aa: CASNPGLAGTDTQYF

clone_size: -
j_call: TRBJ2-7
d_call: -
v_call: TRBV5-1
cdr3_nt: TGCGCCAGCAGCTTGGTCGGCTACGAGCAGTACTTC
cdr3_aa: CASSLVGYEQYF

clone_size: -
j_call: TRBJ1-2
d_call: -
v_call: TRBV10-3
cdr3_nt: TGTGCCATCAGTGCTCTTACGGGAGGAGGTTATGGCTACACCTTC
cdr3_aa: CAISALTGGGYGYTF

clone_size: -
j_call: TRBJ2-2
d_call: -
v_call: TRBV28
cdr3_nt: TGTGCCAGCAGTTTGGCTAGCATGAACACCGGGGAGCTGTTTTTT
cdr3_aa: CASSLASMNTGELFF

clone_size: -
j_call: TRBJ1-4
d_call: -
v_call: TRBV7-6
cdr3_nt: TGTGCCAGCAGCTTAGTCGGCCGACATGAGGGAGAAAAACTGTTTTTT
cdr3_aa: CASSLVGRHEGEKLFF

clone_size: -
j_call: TRBJ2-5
d_call: TRBD1
v_call: TRBV6-6
cdr3_nt: TGTGCCAGCAGTTACCCGGACAGGGGGCACAAGGAGACCCAGTACTTC
cdr3_aa: CASSYPDRGHKETQYF

clone_size: -
j_call: TRBJ2-3
d_call: TRBD2
v_call: TRBV18
cdr3_nt: TGTGCCAGCTCCCCCGGGACTAGCGGGAGTGTACGAACGCAGTATTTT
cdr3_aa: CASSPGTSGSVRTQYF

clone_size: -
j_call: TRBJ1-1
d_call: -
v_call: TRBV9
cdr3_nt: TGTGCCAGCAGCGTAGACTGGAACACTGAAGCTTTCTTT
cdr3_aa: CASSVDWNTEAFF

clone_size: -
j_call: TRBJ2-5
d_call: -
v_call: TRBV6-6
cdr3_nt: TGTGCCAGCAGTTACAGGGGGACCCAGTACTTC
cdr3_aa: CASSYRGTQYF

clone_size: -
j_call: TRBJ2-2
d_call: TRBD1
v_call: TRBV3-1/TRBV3-2
cdr3_nt: TGTGCCAGCAGCCAAGGGCAGGGGGCCGGCGGGGAGCTGTTTTTT
cdr3_aa: CASSQGQGAGGELFF

clone_size: -
j_call: TRBJ1-2
d_call: -
v_call: TRBV11-1
cdr3_nt: TGTGCCAGCAGCTCCAGCGGTGGAAACTATGGCTACACCTTC
cdr3_aa: CASSSSGGNYGYTF

clone_size: -
j_call: TRBJ1-5
d_call: -
v_call: TRBV10-3
cdr3_nt: TGTGCCATCAGTGAGAACAGCTACAATCAGCCCCAGCATTTT
cdr3_aa: CAISENSYNQPQHF

clone_size: -
j_call: TRBJ2-1
d_call: TRBD2
v_call: TRBV5-1
cdr3_nt: TGCGCCAGCAGCCCGGGACTAGCGGGAGGTATGGGCAATGAGCAGTTCTTC
cdr3_aa: CASSPGLAGGMGNEQFF

clone_size: -
j_call: TRBJ2-5
d_call: TRBD1
v_call: TRBV4-1
cdr3_nt: TGCGCCAGCAGCAGTAACAGGGGGCAAGGTGAGACCCAGTACTTC
cdr3_aa: CASSSNRGQGETQYF

clone_size: once
j_call: TRBJ1-1
d_call: -
v_call: TRBV5-1
cdr3_nt: TGCGCCAGCAGCTTGGTCGGGGTCCACACTGAAGCTTTCTTT
cdr3_aa: CASSLVGVHTEAFF

clone_size: -
j_call: TRBJ2-3
d_call: TRBD2
v_call: TRBV9
cdr3_nt: TGTGCCAGCAGCGTTAGCGGGAGAGGCGATACGCAGTATTTT
cdr3_aa: CASSVSGRGDTQYF

clone_size: -
j_call: TRBJ2-2
d_call: -
v_call: TRBV6-1
cdr3_nt: TGTGCCAGCAGTGAAGTAAGGGGGACCGGGGAGCTGTTTTTT
cdr3_aa: CASSEVRGTGELFF

clone_size: -
j_call: TRBJ1-1
d_call: -
v_call: TRBV11-2
cdr3_nt: TGTGCCAGCAGCTTAGTCGGTTCTGGCACTGAAGCTTTCTTT
cdr3_aa: CASSLVGSGTEAFF

clone_size: -
j_call: TRBJ1-2
d_call: -
v_call: TRBV6-2/TRBV6-3
cdr3_nt: TGTGCCAGCAGTTACTACAGGGAGGGTGGCTACACCTTC
cdr3_aa: CASSYYREGGYTF

clone_size: -
j_call: TRBJ2-1
d_call: TRBD1
v_call: TRBV2
cdr3_nt: TGTGCCAGCAGGAGAGGGACAGGGAACTACAATGAGCAGTTCTTC
cdr3_aa: CASRRGTGNYNEQFF

clone_size: -
j_call: TRBJ2-3
d_call: -
v_call: TRBV5-6
cdr3_nt: TGTGCCAGCAGCTTCAAGGGAGGCACAGATACGCAGTATTTT
cdr3_aa: CASSFKGGTDTQYF

clone_size: -
j_call: TRBJ2-7
d_call: -
v_call: TRBV7-2
cdr3_nt: TGTGCCAGCAGCCGTAGCGTGACCTACGAGCAGTACTTC
cdr3_aa: CASSRSVTYEQYF

clone_size: -
j_call: TRBJ2-1
d_call: -
v_call: TRBV7-3
cdr3_nt: TGTGCCAGCAGCTTAACTAGGGGTGAGCAGTTCTTC
cdr3_aa: CASSLTRGEQFF

clone_size: few
j_call: TRBJ1-1
d_call: -
v_call: TRBV29-1
cdr3_nt: TGCAGCGGCCGGACAGTGAACACTGAAGCTTTCTTT
cdr3_aa: CSGRTVNTEAFF

clone_size: -
j_call: TRBJ2-7
d_call: TRBD2
v_call: TRBV6-6
cdr3_nt: TGTGCCACAGGGCTAGCGGGGGCCATCGAGCAGTACTTC
cdr3_aa: CATGLAGAIEQYF